Detailed here is one T cell receptor (beta chain). What it recognizes is unknown. TCRdb fed the reads into MiXCR, producing one record per CDR3 protein. The sample carries about 65,000 distinct CDR3 sequences, more than 45% recorded once. The CDR3 totals 14 residues. The germline V and J ends were trimmed by 5 bases and 4 bases, with 14 bases remaining between them. Germline V CDR1 and CDR2: MNHEY, SVGAGI. The sample belongs to a study of type 1 regulatory T cells. As for the study in general: T-allo10 is a Tr1-enriched, alloantigen-specific CD4 T cell product made in vitro. Points from the study as a whole: Compared with non-Tr1 cells, Tr1 cells showed a narrower TCR repertoire.

The material sequenced was cultured non-Tr1 T cells, either the whole culture or a sorted T cell fraction (not recorded which). The chain joins TRBV6-5 to TRBJ1-2; D remains unclear. The source is a human donor in good health. CDR3 coding DNA: TGTGCCAGCAGTCCAAACTTATCGGGCTATGGCTACACCTTC. This sequence encodes CASSPNLSGYGYTF.